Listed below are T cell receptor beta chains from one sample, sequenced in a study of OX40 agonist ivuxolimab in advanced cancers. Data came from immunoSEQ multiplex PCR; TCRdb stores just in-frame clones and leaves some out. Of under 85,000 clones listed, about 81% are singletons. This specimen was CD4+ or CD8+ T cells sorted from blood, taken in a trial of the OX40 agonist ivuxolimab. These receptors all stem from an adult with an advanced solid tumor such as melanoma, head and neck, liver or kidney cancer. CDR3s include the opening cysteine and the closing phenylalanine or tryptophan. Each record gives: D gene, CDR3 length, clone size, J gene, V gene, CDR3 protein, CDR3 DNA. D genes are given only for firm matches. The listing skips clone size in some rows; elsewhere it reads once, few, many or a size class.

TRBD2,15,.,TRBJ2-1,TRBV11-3,CASGATSGAVNEQFF,TGTGCCAGCGGGGCCACTAGCGGGGCAGTCAATGAGCAGTTCTTC
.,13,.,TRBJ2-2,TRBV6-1,CASSGPSTGELFF,TGTGCCAGCAGCGGGCCGAGCACCGGGGAGCTGTTTTTT
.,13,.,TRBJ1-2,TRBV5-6,CASSLGQVDGYTF,TGTGCCAGCAGCTTGGGGCAGGTTGATGGCTACACCTTC
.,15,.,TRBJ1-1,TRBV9,CASSVATGLGTEAFF,TGTGCCAGCAGCGTAGCTACAGGGCTTGGCACTGAAGCTTTCTTT
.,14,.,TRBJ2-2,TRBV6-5,CARQGQRNTGELFF,TGTGCCAGACAGGGTCAGCGAAACACCGGGGAGCTGTTTTTT
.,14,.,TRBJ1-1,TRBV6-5,CATLIPPMNTEAFF,TGTGCCACCCTAATCCCGCCTATGAACACTGAAGCTTTCTTT
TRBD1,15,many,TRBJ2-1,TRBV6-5,CASSYGGQGADEQFF,TGTGCCAGCAGTTACGGGGGACAGGGGGCTGACGAGCAGTTCTTC
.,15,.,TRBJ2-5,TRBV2,CASSEGLTWEETQYF,TGTGCCAGCAGTGAAGGGCTAACCTGGGAGGAGACCCAGTACTTC
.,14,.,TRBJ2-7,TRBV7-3,CASSLTGVLYEQYF,TGTGCCAGCAGCCTGACAGGAGTTCTCTACGAGCAGTACTTC
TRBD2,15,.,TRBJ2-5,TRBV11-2,CASSLTSGGGETQYF,TGTGCCAGCAGCTTAACTAGCGGGGGGGGAGAGACCCAGTACTTC
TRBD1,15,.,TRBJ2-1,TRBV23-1,CASLLTGTGGNEQFF,TGCGCCAGCCTCCTAACCGGGACAGGGGGCAATGAGCAGTTCTTC
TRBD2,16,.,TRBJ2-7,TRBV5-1,CASSLSGTSLSYEQYF,TGCGCCAGCAGCTTGTCAGGGACTAGTCTATCCTACGAGCAGTACTTC
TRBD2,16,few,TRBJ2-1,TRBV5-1,CASLAGGSLTNNEQFF,TGCGCCAGTTTAGCGGGAGGCTCCCTCACCAACAATGAGCAGTTCTTC
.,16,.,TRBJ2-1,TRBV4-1,CASSQPLARSYNEQFF,TGCGCCAGCAGCCAACCTTTAGCGCGATCCTACAATGAGCAGTTCTTC
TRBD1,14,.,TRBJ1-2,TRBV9,CASSVGGGEYGYTF,TGTGCCAGCAGCGTAGGAGGGGGCGAGTATGGCTACACCTTC
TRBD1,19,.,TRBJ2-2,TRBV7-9,CASSLEGVGQVGRTGELFF,TGTGCCAGCAGCTTAGAAGGAGTGGGACAGGTCGGGAGAACCGGGGAGCTGTTTTTT
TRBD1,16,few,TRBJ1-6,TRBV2,CASSTPPGQAQSPLHF,TGTGCCAGCAGCACACCACCGGGACAGGCACAATCACCCCTCCACTTT
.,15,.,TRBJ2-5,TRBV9,CASSGGHQYQETQYF,TGTGCCAGCAGCGGTGGACACCAGTACCAAGAGACCCAGTACTTC
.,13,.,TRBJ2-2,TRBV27,CASSLWGSGELFF,TGTGCCAGCAGTTTATGGGGATCCGGGGAGCTGTTTTTT
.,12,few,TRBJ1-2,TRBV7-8,CASSWDSYGYTF,TGTGCCAGCAGTTGGGATTCCTATGGCTACACCTTC
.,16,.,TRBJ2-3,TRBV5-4,CASSPDLGAITDTQYF,TGTGCCAGCAGCCCGGACCTGGGGGCCATAACAGATACGCAGTATTTT
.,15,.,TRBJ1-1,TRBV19,CASSITSGRLTEAFF,TGTGCCAGTAGTATAACTTCAGGGAGACTTACTGAAGCTTTCTTT
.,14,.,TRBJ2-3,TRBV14,CASSPLLSTDTQYF,TGTGCCAGCAGTCCTTTACTTAGCACAGATACGCAGTATTTT
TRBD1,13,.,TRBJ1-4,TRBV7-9,CASSTGGQEKLFF,TGTGCCAGCAGCACAGGGGGCCAGGAAAAACTGTTTTTT
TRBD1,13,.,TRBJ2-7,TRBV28,CASRPGQTYEQYF,TGTGCCAGCAGGCCGGGACAGACCTACGAGCAGTACTTC
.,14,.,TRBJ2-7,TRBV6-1,CASRQPGPQAEQYF,TGTGCCAGCAGGCAACCGGGCCCCCAAGCCGAGCAGTACTTC
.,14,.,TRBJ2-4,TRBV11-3,CASSLQRGSDIQYF,TGTGCCAGCAGCCTGCAACGGGGGTCGGACATTCAGTACTTC
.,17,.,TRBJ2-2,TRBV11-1,CASSSRLGALGTGELFF,TGTGCCAGCAGCTCAAGGCTAGGGGCCTTAGGGACCGGGGAGCTGTTTTTT
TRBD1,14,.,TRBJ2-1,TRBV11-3,CASSWGTGRDEQFF,TGTGCCAGCAGCTGGGGGACAGGGCGGGATGAGCAGTTCTTC
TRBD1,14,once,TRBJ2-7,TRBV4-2,CASSQTGTAYEQYF,TGTGCCAGCAGCCAGACCGGGACAGCCTACGAGCAGTACTTC
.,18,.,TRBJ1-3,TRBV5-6,CASSYTGLGIYSGNTIYF,TGTGCCAGCAGCTACACAGGACTCGGAATCTACTCTGGAAACACCATATATTTT
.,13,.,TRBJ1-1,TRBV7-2,CASSLRRGAEAFF,TGTGCCAGCAGCTTACGCAGGGGAGCTGAAGCTTTCTTT
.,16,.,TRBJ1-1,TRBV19,CASRLGGAGSNTEAFF,TGTGCCAGTAGGCTTGGGGGCGCTGGAAGTAACACTGAAGCTTTCTTT
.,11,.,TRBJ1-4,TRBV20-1,CSVSGAEKLFF,TGCAGTGTTTCTGGAGCAGAAAAACTGTTTTTT
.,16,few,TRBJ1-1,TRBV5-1,CASSLSPNPMNTEAFF,TGCGCCAGCAGCTTGAGCCCAAATCCAATGAACACTGAAGCTTTCTTT
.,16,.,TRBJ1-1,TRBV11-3,CASSLDDWQGNTEAFF,TGTGCCAGCAGCTTAGATGATTGGCAGGGGAACACTGAAGCTTTCTTT
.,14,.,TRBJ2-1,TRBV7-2,CASSFKTLGYEQFF,TGTGCCAGCAGCTTTAAGACCCTAGGCTATGAGCAGTTCTTC
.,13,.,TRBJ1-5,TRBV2,CASSGGGNQPQHF,TGTGCCAGCAGTGGGGGAGGCAATCAGCCCCAGCATTTT
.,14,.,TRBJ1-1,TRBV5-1,CASSLVGEDTEAFF,TGCGCCAGCAGCTTGGTGGGGGAAGACACTGAAGCTTTCTTT
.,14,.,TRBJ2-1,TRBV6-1,CASSEARTYNEQFF,TGTGCCAGCAGTGAAGCACGGACATACAATGAGCAGTTCTTC
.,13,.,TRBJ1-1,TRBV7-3,CASSNTVLEEAFF,TGTGCCAGCAGTAATACGGTGTTGGAGGAAGCTTTCTTT
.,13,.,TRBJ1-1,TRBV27,CASSNFRRTEAFF,TGTGCCAGCAGCAACTTTAGAAGGACTGAAGCTTTCTTT
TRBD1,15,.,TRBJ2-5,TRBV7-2,CASSARTGGPETQYF,TGTGCCAGCAGCGCCAGAACAGGGGGCCCGGAGACCCAGTACTTC
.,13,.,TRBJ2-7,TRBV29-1,CSAETRRGYEQYF,TGCAGCGCCGAGACTAGGAGAGGCTACGAGCAGTACTTC
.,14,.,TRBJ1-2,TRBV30,CAWSVGGAGSGYTF,TGTGCCTGGAGTGTAGGAGGGGCAGGTAGTGGCTACACCTTC
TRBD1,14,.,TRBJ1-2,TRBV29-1,CSVAPDRGSSGYTF,TGCAGCGTTGCCCCCGACAGGGGATCTTCCGGCTACACCTTC
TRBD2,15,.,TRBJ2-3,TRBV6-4,CASSDGSGSTDTQYF,TGTGCCAGCAGTGACGGTAGCGGGAGCACAGATACGCAGTATTTT
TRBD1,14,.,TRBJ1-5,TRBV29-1,CSAQTGGGSQPQHF,TGCAGCGCCCAGACAGGGGGGGGAAGTCAGCCCCAGCATTTT
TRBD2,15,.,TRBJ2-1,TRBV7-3,CASASGPGSYNEQFF,TGTGCCAGCGCTAGCGGGCCTGGCTCCTACAATGAGCAGTTCTTC
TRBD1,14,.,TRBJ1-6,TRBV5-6,CASSRQGWGSPLHF,TGTGCCAGCAGCAGACAGGGATGGGGATCACCCCTCCACTTT
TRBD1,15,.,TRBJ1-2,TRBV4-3,CASSPQTGGYYGYTF,TGCGCCAGCAGCCCCCAGACAGGGGGATACTATGGCTACACCTTC
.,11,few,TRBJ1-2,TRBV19,CATWGVYGYTF,TGTGCCACCTGGGGTGTCTATGGCTACACCTTC
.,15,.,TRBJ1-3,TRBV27,CASSFGGSSGNTIYF,TGTGCCAGCAGTTTTGGGGGCAGCTCTGGAAACACCATATATTTT
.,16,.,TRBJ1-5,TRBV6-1,CASSEGRGGGSQPQHF,TGTGCCAGCAGTGAAGGTCGGGGGGGAGGTAGTCAGCCCCAGCATTTT